The rows below give T cell receptor beta chains drawn from one sample of a study of blood T cell repertoires in COVID-19. Here immunoSEQ multiplex PCR was the method, and the copy in TCRdb shows in-frame clones only, minus some. The table lists about 140,000 clones, 84% of them singletons. The sequencing input was PBMCs or T cells enriched from blood (not recorded which). Every receptor here comes from a woman between 50 and 59 years old with acute COVID-19. The CDR3 runs from the conserved cysteine through the conserved F or W. The D gene is left open where the match is weak. The listing skips clone size in some rows; elsewhere it reads once, few, many or a size class.

j_gene,d_gene,abundance,v_gene,CDR3aa,CDR3nt
TRBJ1-2,.,.,TRBV6-2/TRBV6-3,CASSFGYTQPGETNYGYTF,TGTGCCAGCAGTTTCGGTTATACCCAGCCGGGAGAGACTAACTATGGCTACACCTTC
TRBJ2-2,TRBD2,.,TRBV20-1,CSASSGGTSSAGELFF,TGCAGTGCTAGTTCGGGAGGGACTAGCTCTGCCGGGGAGCTGTTTTTT
TRBJ2-4,TRBD2,.,TRBV18,CASSPRTSGRAYAKNIQYF,TGTGCCAGCTCACCACGGACTAGCGGGAGGGCCTATGCCAAAAACATTCAGTACTTC
TRBJ1-1,.,.,TRBV19,CASSFGTGLNTEAFF,TGTGCCAGTAGTTTCGGTACAGGGCTGAACACTGAAGCTTTCTTT
TRBJ2-7,.,.,TRBV6-5,CASSYSSPPSSYEQYF,TGTGCCAGCAGTTACTCGTCACCTCCCAGCTCCTACGAGCAGTACTTC
TRBJ1-2,.,.,TRBV5-4,CASSLEGQSGYTF,TGTGCCAGCAGCCTGGAAGGACAGAGCGGCTACACCTTC
TRBJ1-5,.,once,TRBV12-3/TRBV12-4,CASTSLYQPQHF,TGTGCCAGCACGTCCCTCTATCAGCCCCAGCATTTT
TRBJ1-6,TRBD1,.,TRBV6-6,CASRPGQGSPLHF,TGTGCCAGCAGGCCGGGACAGGGTTCACCCCTCCACTTT
TRBJ2-7,.,.,TRBV7-9,CASSPTTGPTSSYEQYF,TGTGCCAGCAGCCCGACAACAGGGCCCACGAGCTCCTACGAGCAGTACTTC
TRBJ1-3,TRBD1,.,TRBV9,CASSPRYRDSGNTIYF,TGTGCCAGCAGCCCGCGATATCGGGACAGTGGAAACACCATATATTTT
TRBJ2-1,TRBD1,.,TRBV29-1,CSVGTGQFNEQFF,TGCAGCGTTGGGACAGGCCAGTTCAATGAGCAGTTCTTC
TRBJ1-5,.,.,TRBV19,CASSIGGLNSNQPQHF,TGTGCCAGTAGTATAGGCGGACTGAATAGCAATCAGCCCCAGCATTTT
TRBJ2-5,TRBD1,.,TRBV20-1,CSASTGVVKETQYF,TGCAGTGCTAGTACAGGGGTGGTGAAAGAGACCCAGTACTTC
TRBJ1-1,TRBD1,.,TRBV15,CATSRARTGVGAFF,TGTGCCACCAGCAGAGCTAGGACAGGGGTTGGAGCTTTCTTT
TRBJ2-1,.,.,TRBV15,CATSRGRAGSGNNEQFF,TGTGCCACCAGCAGAGGGAGGGCGGGATCTGGAAACAATGAGCAGTTCTTC
TRBJ2-7,.,.,TRBV12-5,CASGPPGFSFSSSSYEQYF,TGTGCTAGTGGTCCTCCGGGATTTTCCTTTTCGTCTAGCTCCTACGAGCAGTACTTC
TRBJ2-1,TRBD2,.,TRBV6-4,CASSVAGVNEQFF,TGTGCCAGCAGTGTAGCGGGAGTTAATGAGCAGTTCTTC